These 14 T cell receptor beta chains share one sample of origin, sequenced in a study of blood T cell repertoires in COVID-19. TCRdb's copy holds only in-frame clones and misses some; the assay was immunoSEQ multiplex PCR. The repertoire holds 150,000 to 200,000 clones, with 80% to 85% as singletons. Input material: peripheral blood. These receptors all stem from a man between 65 and 85 years old with active or convalescent COVID-19.

The J gene is TRBJ1-2, the V gene TRBV7-9; D is unresolved. The V gene lost 1 base and the J gene lost 4 bases, with 10 bases spanning the gap. The germline V gene has CDR1 SEHNR and CDR2 FQNEAQ (reference sequence). This CDR3 comprises 14 residues. CDR3 DNA: TGTGCCAGCAGCTTAGAGCGGGGAAGCTATGGCTACACCTTC. Amino acids: CASSLERGSYGYTF.

The chain has TRBV7-8 and TRBJ2-1, with unresolved D. Germline CDR1 SGHVS, CDR2 FQNEAQ. Trimming stripped 4 bases from V and 4 bases from J, with 8 bases between. The length of the CDR3 is 13 residues. The CDR3 DNA sequence: TGTGCCAGCAGCTCGAACAGATACAATGAGCAGTTCTTC. It yields the protein CASSSNRYNEQFF. Variable domain in full (rest from reference TRBV7-8 and TRBJ2-1): GAGVSQSPRYKVAKRGQDVALRCDPISGHVSLFWYQQALGQGPEFLTYFQNEAQLDKSGLPSDRFFAERPEGSVSTLKIQRTQQEDSAVYLCASSSNRYNEQFFGPGTRLTVL.

This clone was counted between two and nine times. The chain recombines TRBV5-8 with TRBJ1-1, with D possibly TRBD1 on 6 matching bases. With 3 bases removed from V and 2 bases from J, the gap between germline ends came to 11 bases. The CDR3 sequence is 14 residues long. The germline V gene encodes CDR1 SGHTS and CDR2 YDEGEE. This CDR3 is CASSSGHLNTEAFF. The CDR3 DNA reads as TGTGCCAGCAGCTCGGGACACCTCAACACTGAAGCTTTCTTT. The full variable domain, completed using reference TRBV5-8 and TRBJ1-1, is EAGVTQSPTHLIKTRGQQATLRCSPISGHTSVYWYQQALGLGLQFLLWYDEGEERNRGNFPPRFSGRQFPNYSSELNVNALELEDSALYLCASSSGHLNTEAFFGQGTRLTVV.

This chain joins TRBV6-6 and TRBJ1-1; the D gene is possibly TRBD1 (5 bases). Trimming shortened V by 4 bases and J by 1 base, and 13 bases separated the two germline ends. In germline, CDR1 is MNHNY, CDR2 SVGAGI (reference sequence). The CDR3 is made up of 15 amino acids. In nucleotides, the CDR3 is TGTGCCAGCAGTTCTCAGGGTCCCGAGAACACTGAAGCTTTCTTT. The encoded protein is CASSSQGPENTEAFF.

As regards this clone: Other nucleotide sequences from this sample produce the same CDR3. The chain has TRBV7-9 and TRBJ1-1; D may be TRBD1 (5 bases). The CDR3 runs to 14 residues. With 1 base removed from V and 1 base from J, the gap between germline ends came to 7 bases. CDR1 is SEHNR, CDR2 FQNEAQ, per germline (reference sequence). The CDR3 DNA follows: TGTGCCAGCAGCTTAGGAACAGGGAACACTGAAGCTTTCTTT. This codes for CASSLGTGNTEAFF.

The chain is built from TRBV5-8 and TRBJ1-1, with D unresolved. Between the trimmed V and J ends, which lost 4 bases and 5 bases, there was a span of 15 bases. Per the germline V gene, CDR1 is SGHTS and CDR2 is YDEGEE. The CDR3 totals 14 residues. The CDR3 protein is CASSRPPRGTEAFF. The CDR3 DNA reads TGTGCCAGCAGCAGACCGCCAAGAGGGACTGAAGCTTTCTTT.

The rearrangement joins TRBV9 to TRBJ2-5, with D unresolved. Trimming cost V 1 base and J 2 bases, with 12 bases left between them. This CDR3 contains 15 residues. Germline loops: CDR1 SGDLS, CDR2 YYNGEE. The CDR3 is CASSVRSGRQETQYF. CDR3 nucleotide sequence: TGTGCCAGCAGCGTAAGGTCAGGCCGGCAAGAGACCCAGTACTTC.

This clone appeared a single time. The chain is built from TRBV4-1 and TRBJ2-7; possibly TRBD1 for D (5 bases). The germline CDR1 and CDR2 sequences are MGHRA and YSYEKL. Trimming left V 0 bases short and J 2 bases short, with 11 bases between. This CDR3 has 15 amino acids. Written as DNA, the CDR3 is TGCGCCAGCAGCCAAGATACCAGCAGGGCCTACGAGCAGTACTTC. As protein: CASSQDTSRAYEQYF.

The chain has TRBV27 and TRBJ2-7, with 7 nucleotides matching TRBD2. Germline CDR1 reads MNHEY; CDR2 reads SMNVEV (reference sequence). The junction had 6 bases not matched to a gene; V was cut back by 1 base and J by 0 bases. The CDR3 spans 16 residues. DNA for the CDR3: TGTGCCAGCAGTTTATTCGGCGGGGGACTCTCCTACGAGCAGTACTTC. Translating gives CASSLFGGGLSYEQYF.

The chain is built from TRBV30 and TRBJ2-3; D call uncertain. CDR3 length equals 14 residues. V was cut by 2 bases and J by 2 bases, with 11 bases left in between. Looked up from germline, CDR1 is GTSNPN and CDR2 is SVGIG (reference sequence). CDR3 bases: TGTGCCTGGAGTTTACTCGCATTCACAGATACGCAGTATTTT. Translated: CAWSLLAFTDTQYF.

The chain combines TRBV14 with TRBJ1-1; D is unresolved. Trimming left V 0 bases short and J 5 bases short, with 13 bases between. This CDR3 is built from 15 residues. Germline lookup yields CDR1 SGHDN and CDR2 FVKESK. DNA of the CDR3: TGTGCCAGCAGCCAAGATATGGGAACGGGGACTGAAGCTTTCTTT. Translation: CASSQDMGTGTEAFF.

This clone occurred many times. The genes are TRBV19 and TRBJ2-5; D remains unclear. CDR3 length: 13 amino acids. Germline loops: CDR1 LNHDA, CDR2 SQIVND (reference sequence). Between the trimmed V and J ends, which lost 3 bases and 7 bases, there was a span of 12 bases. CDR3: CASSMAPGGTQYF. The CDR3 coding sequence is TGTGCCAGTAGTATGGCCCCTGGTGGGACCCAGTACTTC.

The rearrangement links TRBV18 to TRBJ2-2; D is possibly TRBD2 (5 bases). Germline V gene lookup returns CDR1 KGHSH and CDR2 LQKENI. This CDR3 is built from 15 residues. Trimming took off 2 bases at V and 0 bases at J, with 7 bases between the two ends. The CDR3 bases are TGTGCCAGCTCACCATTGGGAGCGAACACCGGGGAGCTGTTTTTT. Translating gives CASSPLGANTGELFF.

The genes are TRBV10-2 and TRBJ2-1; TRBD2 matches 9 bases. Trimming took 7 bases from V and 7 from J; bases not matched to a gene: 14. The CDR3 covers 16 residues. The germline V gene has CDR1 WSHSY and CDR2 SAAADI. In DNA form, the CDR3 reads TGCGCCAGCAACCCCGTGTCGGGGCTAGCGGGAAATGAGCAGTTCTTC. Translation: CASNPVSGLAGNEQFF.